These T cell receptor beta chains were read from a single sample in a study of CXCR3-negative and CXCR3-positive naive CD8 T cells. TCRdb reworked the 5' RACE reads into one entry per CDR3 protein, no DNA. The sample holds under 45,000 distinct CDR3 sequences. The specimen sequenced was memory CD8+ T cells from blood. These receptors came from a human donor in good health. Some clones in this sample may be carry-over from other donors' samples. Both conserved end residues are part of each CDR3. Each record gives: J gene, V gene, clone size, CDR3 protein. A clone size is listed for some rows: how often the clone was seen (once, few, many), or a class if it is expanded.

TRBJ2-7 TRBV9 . CASGPRQGYEQYF
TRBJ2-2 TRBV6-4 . CASKRGGDTGELFF
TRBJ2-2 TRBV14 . CASSQEQGAIAGELFF
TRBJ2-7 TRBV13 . CASSPQGRDSYEQYF
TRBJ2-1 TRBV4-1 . CASSAGGQGEQFF
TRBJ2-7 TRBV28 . CASSFWDPYEQYF
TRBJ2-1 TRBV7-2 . CASSLDEGLAGGSYNEQFF
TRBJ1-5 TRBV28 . CASSPSGQYGRRQPQHF
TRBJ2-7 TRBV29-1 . CSVEGRGETYEQYF
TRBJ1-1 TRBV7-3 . CASSPTGADTEAFF
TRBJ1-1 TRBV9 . CASSEGTGDTEAFF
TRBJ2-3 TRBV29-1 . CSVVGGLDTQYF
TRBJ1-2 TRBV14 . CASSQDGQGRNYGYTF
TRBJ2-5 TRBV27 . CASSSGLMETQYF
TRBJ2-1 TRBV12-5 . CASGLGGAEQFF
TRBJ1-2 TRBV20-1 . CSARFLGTVNYGYTF
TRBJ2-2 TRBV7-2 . CASSFMGSPGGELFF
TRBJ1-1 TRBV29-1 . CSVEGGQTNTEAFF
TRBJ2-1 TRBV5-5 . CASSPGSDEQFF
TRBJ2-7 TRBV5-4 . CASSLVGGHEQYF
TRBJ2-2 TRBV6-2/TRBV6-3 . CASSYSGQLTGEPFF
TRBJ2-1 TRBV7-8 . CASSLERLAGDNEQFF
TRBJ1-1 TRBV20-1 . CSAFRGQTEAFF
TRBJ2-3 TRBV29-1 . CSVGIFGTDTQYF
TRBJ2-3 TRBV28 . CASSGGASTRPQYF
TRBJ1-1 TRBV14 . CATSQYRASIEAFF
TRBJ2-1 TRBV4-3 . CASSQGLWGDSYNEQFF
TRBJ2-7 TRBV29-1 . CSVEDETGVGYEQYF
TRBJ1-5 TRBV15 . CATSVLGQPQHF
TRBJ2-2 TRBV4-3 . CASSQEAIAREAQGGELFF
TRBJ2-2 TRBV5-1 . CASSLDPTGTGELFF
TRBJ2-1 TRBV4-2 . CASSQDSGGLYNEQFF
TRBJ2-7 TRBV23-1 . CASRPQVHEQYF
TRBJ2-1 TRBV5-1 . CASSLEGGSSYNEQFF
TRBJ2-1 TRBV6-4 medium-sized CASSATSGGNNEQFF
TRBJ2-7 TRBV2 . CASSDPRGGDSPYEQYF
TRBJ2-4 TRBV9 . CASSKTGAQNIQYF
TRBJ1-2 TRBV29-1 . CSVEPSGGYGYTF
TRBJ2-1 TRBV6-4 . CASSGTGYNEQFF
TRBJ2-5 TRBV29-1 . CSVRYLASQETQYF